A single sample gave rise to the 17 T cell receptor beta chains below, sequenced in a study of cytomegalovirus exposure and HLA in healthy donors. With 60 Vbeta and 13 Jbeta primers, the PCR was carried out. Only in-frame clones appear in the TCRdb table, and some are missing; sequencing was by immunoSEQ multiplex PCR. The sample has roughly 130,000 clones, about 80% seen once. Sequenced input: PBMCs. These TCRs come from a man under 40 in good health and CMV-seronegative.

J is TRBJ1-6 and V is TRBV5-6; a possible D gene is TRBD1 (5 bases). The germline V gene has CDR1 SGHDT and CDR2 YYEEEE. This CDR3 is 14 amino acids long. The germline V and J ends were trimmed by 5 bases and 11 bases, with 17 bases remaining between them. CDR3 amino acids: CASRNGGRGTPLHF. In DNA form, the CDR3 reads TGTGCCAGCAGGAACGGGGGGAGAGGGACACCCCTCCACTTT.

The V and J genes are TRBV30 and TRBJ2-3; possible D gene TRBD1, 6 bases. This CDR3 has 13 residues. CDR1 and CDR2 from the germline V gene are GTSNPN and SVGIG (reference sequence). V gave up 8 bases and J gave up 4 bases, with 16 bases separating them. CDR3 sequence: CARRQAAADTQYF. The CDR3 nucleotides read TGTGCCAGAAGACAGGCCGCGGCAGATACGCAGTATTTT.

This clone has more than one count but fewer than ten. The chain carries TRBV4-1 and TRBJ2-5; TRBD2 matches at 7 bases. The CDR3 loop spans 18 amino acids. V was pared by 3 bases and J by 4 bases, with 17 bases of the junction left unmatched. Germline-derived CDR1 and CDR2 are MGHRA and YSYEKL. This chain's CDR3 is CASSQAPSGGRAGETQYF. CDR3 sequence (DNA): TGCGCCAGCAGCCAGGCCCCCAGCGGTGGGAGGGCCGGAGAGACCCAGTACTTC.

This clone has just a few counts. The gene calls are TRBV7-9 and TRBJ1-1, with D possibly being TRBD1 (6 bases). This CDR3 is built from 14 residues. V shed 2 bases and J shed 5 bases, with 12 bases lying between them. From germline, CDR1 is SEHNR and CDR2 FQNEAQ (reference sequence). For the CDR3, the DNA is TGTGCCAGCAGCTTACAGGGGCGGGGGACTGAAGCTTTCTTT. It specifies CASSLQGRGTEAFF. Full variable domain (missing parts from reference TRBV7-9 and TRBJ1-1): DTGVSQNPRHKITKRGQNVTFRCDPISEHNRLYWYRQTLGQGPEFLTYFQNEAQLEKSRLLSDRFSAERPKGSFSTLEIQRTEQGDSAMYLCASSLQGRGTEAFFGQGTRLTVV.

This chain links TRBV4-2 with TRBJ2-7; D perhaps matches TRBD2 (6 bases). CDR3 length: 16 amino acids. The germline CDR1 and CDR2 sequences are LGHNA and YNFKEQ. Trimming left V 4 bases short and J 7 bases short, with 23 bases between. CDR3 nucleotide sequence: TGTGCCAGCAGCCGGTCAGGTGGGGGGAGTATGGGAGAGCAGTACTTC. This encodes CASSRSGGGSMGEQYF.

The V gene is TRBV28, the J gene TRBJ1-5; 7 bases agree with TRBD1. The CDR3 has 14 residues. Germline CDR1 reads MDHEN; CDR2 reads SYDVKM. With V trimmed by 7 bases and J by 4 bases, 7 bases remained unmatched. CDR3 in amino acids: CASTTGDGNQPQHF. The CDR3 region has the DNA TGTGCCAGCACCACAGGGGATGGGAATCAGCCCCAGCATTTT.

The rearrangement links TRBV29-1 to TRBJ2-1; tentatively, D is TRBD1 (6 bases). The CDR3 has 12 residues. V was cut by 5 bases and J by 4 bases, with 9 bases left in between. Germline CDR1 is SQVTM and CDR2 is ANQGSEA. The CDR3 region has the DNA TGCAGCGTTTTGGACAGATACAATGAGCAGTTCTTC. The encoded protein is CSVLDRYNEQFF.

This sequence joins TRBV30 and TRBJ1-6; D gene unclear. V shed 1 base and J shed 5 bases, with 6 bases lying between them. This CDR3 has 13 amino acids. Germline V gives CDR1 GTSNPN, CDR2 SVGIG (reference sequence). CDR3 nucleotide sequence: TGTGCCTGGAGTGACAGTCATAATTCACCCCTCCACTTT. This codes for CAWSDSHNSPLHF.

The V gene is TRBV27, the J gene TRBJ2-2; 9 bases align to TRBD2. Germline CDR1 reads MNHEY; CDR2 reads SMNVEV (reference sequence). Trimming at V came to 3 bases and at J to 6 bases, leaving 5 bases not matched to a gene. The CDR3 is 15 residues long. CDR3 amino acids: CASSFGSGSAGELFF. The CDR3 DNA follows: TGTGCCAGCAGTTTTGGTAGCGGGAGCGCCGGGGAGCTGTTTTTT.

J is TRBJ2-2 and V is TRBV2, with D possibly being TRBD2 (5 bases). The CDR3 is made up of 16 amino acids. The V end lost 5 bases, the J end lost 0 bases, and 13 bases lay between the germline ends. In germline, CDR1 is SNHLY, CDR2 FYNNEI. CDR3 amino acids: CASSNSAAANTGELFF. CDR3 nucleotide sequence: TGTGCCAGCAGTAATTCAGCGGCCGCGAACACCGGGGAGCTGTTTTTT.

The chain combines TRBV19 with TRBJ1-1; perhaps TRBD1 as D (5 bases). The CDR3 loop spans 14 amino acids. Germline V gene sequence: CDR1 LNHDA, CDR2 SQIVND (reference sequence). Trimming pared 3 bases from V and 6 bases from J, leaving 14 bases between. The CDR3 loop is CASSMPVRGSEAFF. DNA for the CDR3: TGTGCCAGTAGTATGCCCGTAAGGGGCTCTGAAGCTTTCTTT.

The CDR3 DNA sequence: TGTGCCAGCGAGGGGACAGGGATTGTAGCGGGTAACTCCTACAATGAGCAGTTCTTC. Amino acid sequence: CASEGTGIVAGNSYNEQFF. The chain couples TRBV9 to TRBJ2-1; 9 nucleotides line up with TRBD1. The germline CDR1 and CDR2 sequences are SGDLS and YYNGEE. The CDR3 runs to 19 residues. Losses at the gene ends were 7 bases for V and 0 bases for J; bases not matched to a gene: 17.

The chain uses TRBV4-3 and TRBJ2-7; D not certain. This CDR3 has 15 amino acids. The germline V and J ends were trimmed by 0 bases and 3 bases, with 12 bases remaining between them. Germline V gene data show CDR1 as LGHNA and CDR2 as YSLEER. CDR3 protein: CASSQDLSRLYEQYF. CDR3 bases: TGCGCCAGCAGCCAAGATCTTTCGAGACTCTACGAGCAGTACTTC.

This clone was counted a single time. This sample includes further DNA sequences coding for the same CDR3. The CDR3 region is CASSRRRDSVNYGYTF. In DNA, the CDR3 is TGTGCCAGCAGCCGCCGCCGGGATAGCGTTAACTATGGCTACACCTTC. The chain combines TRBV28 with TRBJ1-2; D is uncertain. The germline V gene has CDR1 MDHEN and CDR2 SYDVKM. This CDR3 has 16 residues. V lost 6 bases to trimming and J lost 1 base, with 18 bases between them.

Regarding this clone: Germline is not matched at one junction end, which may reflect a read error. The genes are TRBV28 and TRBJ1-2, with D perhaps matching TRBD1 (5 bases). The CDR3 spans 16 residues. Germline V CDR1 and CDR2: MDHEN, SYDVKM. Here the CDR3 reads CASSTGTAYKNYGYTF. The CDR3 coding sequence is TGTGCCAGCAGTACCGGGACTGCCTATAAGAACTACGGCTACACCTTC.

V and J are TRBV25-1 and TRBJ1-3; the match to TRBD1 covers 9 bases. Trimming cost V 4 bases and J 1 base; bases outside gene matches: 8. The CDR3 length is 17 residues. Germline assignment: CDR1 MGHDK and CDR2 SYGVNS. CDR3 loop: CASSGAGQGFSGNTIYF. CDR3 DNA sequence: TGTGCCAGCAGTGGGGCGGGACAGGGTTTTTCTGGAAACACCATATATTTT.

J is TRBJ2-5 and V is TRBV23-1; 9 bases line up with TRBD1. TRBV23-1 is treated as an ORF (open reading frame) with a function not yet certain. Trimming cost V 2 bases and J 4 bases; bases outside gene matches: 23. CDR3 size: 21 residues. The CDR3 reads CASSQPSCRDREDLGRETQYF. DNA of the CDR3: TGCGCCAGCAGTCAACCGTCATGCCGGGACAGGGAGGACCTCGGGAGAGAGACCCAGTACTTC.